A single sample gave rise to the 24 T cell receptor beta chains below, sequenced in a study of human T cells and chemical hapten exposure. TCRdb passed the RACE reads through MiXCR, listing each CDR3 protein once. This sample carries 50,000 to 65,000 distinct CDR3 sequences, 5.5% to 7.5% of them seen once, and the ten largest clones take approximately 1.7%. Time point in this sample: pre-sensitization, week 0. Treatment described: therapeutic diphenylcyclopropenone sensitization with weekly scalp DPC. Material: whole blood, obtained in connection with sensitization to the hapten diphenylcyclopropenone (DPC). The receptor set was obtained from a woman aged 25 to 45 with alopecia areata. Some clones in this sample may be carry-over from other donors' samples.

This clonotype showed up many times. The chain couples TRBV4-1 to TRBJ2-7; tentative D call: TRBD1 (6 bases). The V and J ends lost 5 bases and 2 bases respectively, with 16 bases between them. The CDR3 loop spans 15 amino acids. The germline V gene has CDR1 MGHRA and CDR2 YSYEKL. In DNA, the CDR3 is TGCGCCAGCAGCTCAGCCGTACAGGGAACCTACGAGCAGTACTTC. Protein sequence: CASSSAVQGTYEQYF.

In this sample, this clonotype turned up many times. This chain links TRBV7-8 with TRBJ2-2, with a weak D call TRBD2 (5 bases). The CDR3 has 15 amino acids. Germline loops: CDR1 SGHVS, CDR2 FQNEAQ. V was clipped by 1 base and J by 4 bases, with 10 bases between them. The CDR3 loop reads CASSLGQAGTGELFF. Written as DNA, the CDR3 is TGTGCCAGCAGCTTAGGGCAGGCGGGCACCGGGGAGCTGTTTTTT.

This clonotype was recorded many times. The chain couples TRBV2 to TRBJ1-2; D is uncertain. The CDR3 covers 11 residues. The V gene lost 4 bases and the J gene lost 6 bases, with 6 bases spanning the gap. Germline CDR1 SNHLY, CDR2 FYNNEI. This CDR3 is CASSGGNGYTF. The CDR3 DNA follows: TGTGCCAGCAGTGGGGGAAATGGCTACACCTTC.

This clonotype turned up a few times. The chain joins TRBV2 to TRBJ1-6; D might be TRBD1 (6 bases). The germline gives CDR1 SNHLY, CDR2 FYNNEI. This CDR3 region has 14 residues. V gave up 7 bases and J gave up 2 bases, with 9 bases separating them. The CDR3 sequence is CASTGATYNSPLHF. The CDR3 DNA reads as TGTGCCAGCACGGGGGCCACCTATAATTCACCCCTCCACTTT.

Ten or more counts support this clonotype. V and J are TRBV2 and TRBJ2-7; D is uncertain. The CDR3 is 14 amino acids. Germline assignment: CDR1 SNHLY and CDR2 FYNNEI. V was trimmed by 3 bases and J by 1 base, leaving 10 bases between them. The CDR3 is CASSDGSQSYEQYF. CDR3 nucleotide sequence: TGTGCCAGCAGTGATGGTTCCCAGTCCTACGAGCAGTACTTC.

At least ten counts were recorded for this clonotype. The chain couples TRBV10-2 to TRBJ1-5; 8 positions agree with TRBD1. Unmatched junction bases numbered 0, after V lost 6 bases and J lost 2 bases. This CDR3 has 13 residues. Per the germline V gene, CDR1 is WSHSY and CDR2 is SAAADI. The CDR3 reads CASRDRGNQPQHF. CDR3 sequence (DNA): TGCGCCAGCAGGGACAGGGGCAATCAGCCCCAGCATTTT.

This clonotype showed up many times. The rearrangement uses TRBV14 and TRBJ2-7; D may be TRBD2 (5 bases). Germline lookup yields CDR1 SGHDN and CDR2 FVKESK. This CDR3 contains 13 residues. V was cut by 4 bases and J by 2 bases, with 9 bases left in between. CDR3: CASSPGSPYEQYF. In DNA, the CDR3 is TGTGCCAGCAGCCCGGGAAGTCCCTACGAGCAGTACTTC. Full variable domain (rest looked up from reference TRBV14 and TRBJ2-7): EAGVTQFPSHSVIEKGQTVTLRCDPISGHDNLYWYRRVMGKEIKFLLHFVKESKQDESGMPNNRFLAERTGGTYSTLKVQPAELEDSGVYFCASSPGSPYEQYFGPGTRLTVT.

The table lists this clonotype with many counts. The rearrangement uses TRBV12-3 or TRBV12-4 and TRBJ1-2, with 7 positions matching TRBD1. The CDR3 loop spans 13 amino acids. The V segment lost 6 bases and the J segment 7 bases; nucleotides outside the gene matches: 8. In DNA, the CDR3 is TGTGCCAGCAGGGCAAACAGGGGAGTTGGCTACACCTTC. The encoded protein is CASRANRGVGYTF.

This clonotype was counted many times. CDR3 in amino acids: CASSPTDRGHEQFF. The CDR3 nucleotides are TGTGCCAGCTCACCCACAGACAGGGGACATGAGCAGTTCTTC. The V call is TRBV18, the J call TRBJ2-1; 8 bases fit TRBD1. The germline gives CDR1 KGHSH, CDR2 LQKENI. The CDR3 is 14 amino acids. J was trimmed by 8 bases and V by 3 bases; bases with no gene match: 6.

This clonotype was seen ten or more times. The J gene is TRBJ2-3, the V gene TRBV14; D is undetermined. The germline gives CDR1 SGHDN, CDR2 FVKESK. V gave up 4 bases and J gave up 8 bases, with 22 bases separating them. This CDR3 comprises 16 residues. The CDR3: CASSPHPRKIESTQYF. DNA for the CDR3: TGTGCCAGCAGCCCTCATCCTCGGAAGATAGAAAGTACGCAGTATTTT.

In its sample, this clonotype was seen many times. The rearrangement joins TRBV3-1 to TRBJ2-1; 10 nucleotides line up with TRBD1. The trim removed 1 base at V and 7 bases at J, leaving 4 bases unmatched. Germline CDR1 is LGHDT and CDR2 is YNNKEL (reference sequence). The CDR3 loop spans 15 amino acids. The DNA for the CDR3 is TGTGCCAGCAGCCAAGCCTGGACAGGGGGAAATGAGCAGTTCTTC. Its translation is CASSQAWTGGNEQFF.

For this clonotype: A single base separates this from a much larger clone, so it may be a read error. The chain links TRBV3-1 to TRBJ1-1; the match to TRBD1 covers 7 bases. In germline, CDR1 is LGHDT, CDR2 YNNKEL (reference sequence). The CDR3 is made up of 16 amino acids. CDR3 sequence (DNA): TGTACCAGCAGCCAATGGAGGGGGCCGGGCAACACTGAAGCTTTCTTT. Translation: CTSSQWRGPGNTEAFF.

In this sample, this clonotype turned up many times. V usage is TRBV6-5 and J usage is TRBJ1-2; possibly TRBD1 for D (6 bases). In germline, CDR1 is MNHEY, CDR2 SVGAGI. The CDR3 is made up of 13 amino acids. With 6 bases removed from V and 6 bases from J, the gap between germline ends came to 14 bases. This CDR3 reads CASRPTGQNGYTF. CDR3 bases: TGTGCCAGCAGGCCCACAGGGCAGAATGGCTACACCTTC.

The sample holds many counts of this clonotype. J is TRBJ1-6 and V is TRBV5-1, with 7 bases that match TRBD1. J gave up 12 bases and V 4 bases, and 13 bases lay outside the gene matches. The length of the CDR3 is 15 residues. Germline assignment: CDR1 SGHRS and CDR2 YFSETQ. The CDR3 sequence is CASSPGQTGLLPLHF. The CDR3 DNA reads as TGCGCCAGCAGCCCGGGACAGACGGGATTGTTACCCCTCCACTTT.

This clonotype has more than one count but fewer than ten. The chain uses TRBV5-1 and TRBJ2-7; 9 bases are a match to TRBD2. The CDR3 covers 15 residues. Germline loops: CDR1 SGHRS, CDR2 YFSETQ. Germline trimming cut 4 bases from V and 3 bases from J; bases unmatched to any gene: 8. CDR3 in DNA: TGCGCCAGCAGCATCCTAGCGGGGAGGAACTACGAGCAGTACTTC. Encoded protein: CASSILAGRNYEQYF. Filled out from reference TRBV5-1 and TRBJ2-7, the complete variable domain reads KAGVTQTPRYLIKTRGQQVTLSCSPISGHRSVSWYQQTPGQGLQFLFEYFSETQRNKGNFPGRFSGRQFSNSRSEMNVSTLELGDSALYLCASSILAGRNYEQYFGPGTRLTVT.

This clonotype was detected ten times or more. The chain employs TRBV3-1 and TRBJ1-1; TRBD1 agrees at 7 bases. Germline assignment: CDR1 LGHDT and CDR2 YNNKEL (reference sequence). This CDR3 is built from 14 residues. The V and J ends lost 5 bases and 4 bases, in that order; junction bases with no gene match: 7. The DNA for the CDR3 is TGTGCCAGCAGCGCGTGGGACAGTCTCACTGAAGCTTTCTTT. Translation gives CASSAWDSLTEAFF.

There are many counts of this clonotype. J is TRBJ2-1 and V is TRBV12-3 or TRBV12-4; D is possibly TRBD2 (6 bases). The V and J ends lost 7 bases and 3 bases respectively, with 13 bases between them. The CDR3 contains 14 residues. The CDR3 here is CASTTQGLYNEQFF. As DNA, the CDR3 is TGTGCCAGCACCACCCAGGGACTCTACAATGAGCAGTTCTTC.

This clonotype was detected many times. The chain uses TRBV12-3 or TRBV12-4 and TRBJ2-3; D is possibly TRBD1 or TRBD2 (6 bases each). There are 15 residues in the CDR3. The germline V and J ends were trimmed by 2 bases and 3 bases, with 12 bases remaining between them. The CDR3 nucleotides are TGTGCCAGCAGTTTACAGCAGGGGAGGACAGATACGCAGTATTTT. This translates into CASSLQQGRTDTQYF.

As regards this clonotype: Its ends do not fully match the called genes, so a read error is possible. The genes are TRBV27 and TRBJ2-4; 10 bases are shared with TRBD1. The germline gives CDR1 MNHEY, CDR2 SMNVEV (reference sequence). The CDR3 runs 19 residues. CDR3: CASSLGTGVREQLGNIKYF. The CDR3 region has the DNA TGTGCCAGCAGTTTGGGGACAGGGGTGCGCGAGCAGCTGGGGAACATTAAGTACTTC.

This clonotype was detected ten times or more. The rearrangement uses TRBV18 and TRBJ1-1; 7 nucleotides agree with TRBD1. Germline V gene data show CDR1 as KGHSH and CDR2 as LQKENI. Trimming cost V 5 bases and J 3 bases; bases outside gene matches: 6. The CDR3 runs 14 residues. CDR3 bases: TGTGCCAGCTCATCAACACAGGGGTACACTGAAGCTTTCTTT. This codes for CASSSTQGYTEAFF.

This clonotype appeared many times. The chain combines TRBV20-1 with TRBJ2-2; 9 bases align to TRBD2. Per the germline V gene, CDR1 is DFQATT and CDR2 is SNEGSKA (reference sequence). With 0 bases clipped from V and 0 bases from J, the junction kept 2 bases outside the gene matches. The CDR3 is made up of 16 amino acids. CDR3 bases: TGCAGTGCTAGAGATAGCGGGGGACCGAACACCGGGGAGCTGTTTTTT. Amino acids: CSARDSGGPNTGELFF.

This clonotype showed up many times. This CDR3 reads CASREETPNKAFF. The CDR3 nucleotides are TGTGCCAGCAGGGAGGAGACTCCTAACAAGGCTTTCTTT. The chain uses TRBV2 and TRBJ1-1; D gene uncertain. There are 13 residues in the CDR3. Germline assignment: CDR1 SNHLY and CDR2 FYNNEI. V was pared by 6 bases and J by 11 bases, with 19 bases between.

Ten or more counts support this clonotype. V is TRBV12-3 or TRBV12-4 and J is TRBJ2-7; 8 nucleotides match TRBD2. This CDR3 comprises 14 residues. Losses at the gene ends were 8 bases for V and 2 bases for J; bases not matched to a gene: 8. The CDR3: CASGRSGLAYEQYF. CDR3 in DNA: TGTGCCAGCGGACGATCGGGACTAGCCTACGAGCAGTACTTC.

This chain uses TRBV4-1 with TRBJ1-1; D is uncertain. The CDR3 runs to 15 residues. Germline loops: CDR1 MGHRA, CDR2 YSYEKL. V was pared by 0 bases and J by 6 bases, with 14 bases between. The CDR3 here is CASSQDIRPEAEAFF. In nucleotides, the CDR3 is TGCGCCAGCAGCCAAGATATCAGGCCGGAGGCTGAAGCTTTCTTT.